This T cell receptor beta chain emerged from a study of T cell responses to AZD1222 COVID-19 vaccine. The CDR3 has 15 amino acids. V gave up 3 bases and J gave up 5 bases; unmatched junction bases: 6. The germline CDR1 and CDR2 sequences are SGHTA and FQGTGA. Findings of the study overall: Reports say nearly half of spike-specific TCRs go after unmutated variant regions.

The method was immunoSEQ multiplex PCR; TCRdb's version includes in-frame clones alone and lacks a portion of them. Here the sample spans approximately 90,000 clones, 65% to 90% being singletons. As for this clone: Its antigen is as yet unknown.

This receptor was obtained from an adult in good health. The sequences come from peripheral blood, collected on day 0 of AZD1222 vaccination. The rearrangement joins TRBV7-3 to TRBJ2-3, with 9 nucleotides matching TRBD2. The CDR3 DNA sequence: TGTGCCAGCAGCTTCTCCCCGACTAGCGGAGATACGCAGTATTTT. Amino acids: CASSFSPTSGDTQYF.